These 32 T cell receptor beta chains originate from one sample sequenced in a study of cytomegalovirus exposure and HLA in healthy donors. The PCR had 60 Vbeta and 13 Jbeta primers. Measured with immunoSEQ multiplex PCR; TCRdb has only the in-frame clones, and not every one. The top ten clones hold about 1.8% of a sample with approximately 96,000 clones, around two thirds of them seen once. The specimen sequenced was PBMCs. These receptors were collected from a male donor in good health and CMV-seronegative.

The rearrangement uses TRBV10-3 and TRBJ2-1, with D perhaps assigned TRBD1 or TRBD2 (7 bases each). Trimming shortened V by 10 bases and J by 6 bases, and 16 bases separated the two germline ends. This CDR3 is 13 amino acids long. CDR1 ENHRY and CDR2 SYGVKD come from the germline V gene. The CDR3: CATRGGMGNEQFF. The DNA for the CDR3 is TGTGCCACCAGGGGGGGAATGGGCAATGAGCAGTTCTTC.

The chain is built from TRBV28 and TRBJ1-2, with 9 positions matching TRBD1. Trimming took 5 bases from V and 8 from J; bases not matched to a gene: 9. This CDR3 comprises 14 residues. Germline CDR1 MDHEN, CDR2 SYDVKM. The CDR3 coding sequence is TGTGCCAGCAGTGTCAACAGGGGGCGCGGAGGCTACACCTTC. It translates to CASSVNRGRGGYTF.

This clone has only one observation. V is TRBV4-3 and J is TRBJ2-3, with D hard to call. Per the germline V gene, CDR1 is LGHNA and CDR2 is YSLEER. The length of the CDR3 is 15 residues. V was cut by 6 bases and J by 7 bases, with 20 bases left in between. CDR3 sequence: CASSKSAEFLHTQYF. The CDR3 bases are TGCGCCAGCAGTAAATCCGCCGAGTTTCTCCATACGCAGTATTTT.

The chain carries TRBV28 and TRBJ1-2; a possible D gene is TRBD1 (6 bases). V gave up 2 bases and J gave up 5 bases, with 15 bases separating them. This CDR3 is 15 amino acids long. Germline CDR1 is MDHEN and CDR2 is SYDVKM. In DNA, the CDR3 is TGTGCCAGCAGTTTACGGACAGTACTTTGGTATGGCTACACCTTC. Residues: CASSLRTVLWYGYTF.

V and J are TRBV5-4 and TRBJ2-7; D remains ambiguous. Trimming removed 0 bases at V and 4 bases at J, with 8 bases between. The CDR3 spans 13 residues. Germline V gene data show CDR1 as SGHNT and CDR2 as YYREEE (reference sequence). CDR3 loop: CASSLVPRYEQYF. The CDR3 bases are TGTGCCAGCAGCTTGGTTCCTAGATACGAGCAGTACTTC.

The V gene is TRBV7-2, the J gene TRBJ2-2; TRBD2 aligns across 9 bases. The CDR3 totals 13 residues. The V segment lost 11 bases and the J segment 6 bases; nucleotides outside the gene matches: 7. CDR1 is SGHTA, CDR2 FQGNSA, per germline. Here the CDR3 DNA reads TGTGCCGTCGGGCGGGAGGGGGCCGGGGAGCTGTTTTTT. Translation: CAVGREGAGELFF.

V gene TRBV28 combines with J gene TRBJ2-6, with TRBD1 identical over 10 bases. Unmatched junction bases numbered 6, after V lost 4 bases and J lost 3 bases. Germline CDR1 reads MDHEN; CDR2 reads SYDVKM. The CDR3 length is 17 residues. The CDR3 is CASSSTGGPSGANVLTF. The CDR3 DNA follows: TGTGCCAGCAGTTCGACAGGGGGCCCTAGTGGGGCCAACGTCCTGACTTTC.

CDR3 sequence reads: CASSRGQGITGELFF. Written as DNA, the CDR3 is TGTGCCAGCAGCCGGGGACAGGGGATCACCGGGGAGCTGTTTTTT. The chain combines TRBV7-8 with TRBJ2-2; 10 bases match TRBD1. The CDR3 runs to 15 residues. From germline, CDR1 is SGHVS and CDR2 FQNEAQ. V trimming: 5 bases; J trimming: 4 bases; junction bases outside the gene matches: 4.

This chain joins TRBV7-8 and TRBJ2-7; the match to TRBD2 covers 11 bases. Germline V CDR1 and CDR2: SGHVS, FQNEAQ. The CDR3 length is 16 residues. The trim removed 5 bases at V and 5 bases at J, leaving 11 bases unmatched. The CDR3 spells CASSVHTSGSFDEQYF. In DNA form, the CDR3 reads TGTGCCAGCAGCGTCCATACTAGCGGGAGTTTCGACGAGCAGTACTTC.

The V call is TRBV5-1, the J call TRBJ1-6; TRBD1 aligns across 7 bases. The CDR3 spans 14 residues. Germline CDR1 SGHRS, CDR2 YFSETQ. Trimming took 4 bases from V and 4 from J; bases not matched to a gene: 2. The CDR3 DNA sequence: TGCGCCAGCAGCCCGGGACAGTATAATTCACCCCTCCACTTT. Amino acid sequence: CASSPGQYNSPLHF. Based on the CDR3 plus reference TRBV5-1 and TRBJ1-6, the full variable domain is KAGVTQTPRYLIKTRGQQVTLSCSPISGHRSVSWYQQTPGQGLQFLFEYFSETQRNKGNFPGRFSGRQFSNSRSEMNVSTLELGDSALYLCASSPGQYNSPLHFGNGTRLTVT.

The chain employs TRBV27 and TRBJ2-2; 7 bases match TRBD2. From germline, CDR1 is MNHEY and CDR2 SMNVEV (reference sequence). V shed 2 bases and J 6 bases; nucleotides not matched to a gene: 9. CDR3 size: 16 residues. The CDR3 is CASSLMGGRWAGELFF. CDR3 nucleotides: TGTGCCAGCAGTTTAATGGGCGGGAGATGGGCCGGGGAGCTGTTTTTT.

The chain combines TRBV5-1 with TRBJ2-7; 9 bases are shared with TRBD1. This CDR3 is 14 amino acids long. CDR1 is SGHRS and CDR2 is YFSETQ in the germline V gene. V gave up 8 bases and J gave up 2 bases; unmatched junction bases: 8. Written as DNA, the CDR3 is TGCGCCAGTTCCCGGGACAGGGCGACCTACGAGCAGTACTTC. Its protein is CASSRDRATYEQYF.

The V call is TRBV5-4, the J call TRBJ2-7; tentatively, D is TRBD1 (6 bases). The V end lost 5 bases, the J end lost 0 bases, and 15 bases lay between the germline ends. CDR3 length: 15 amino acids. CDR1 and CDR2 (germline): SGHNT, YYREEE (reference sequence). The CDR3 reads CASSSQGRSSYEQYF. The CDR3 DNA reads TGTGCCAGCAGTTCACAGGGTCGAAGCTCCTACGAGCAGTACTTC.

The chain uses TRBV6-5 and TRBJ2-7; 11 positions match TRBD2. The CDR3 contains 15 residues. Germline loops: CDR1 MNHEY, CDR2 SVGAGI. J gave up 5 bases and V 0 bases, and 3 bases lay outside the gene matches. For the CDR3, the DNA is TGTGCCAGCAGTTACTCCACTAGCGGGAGCAACGAGCAGTACTTC. Translation gives CASSYSTSGSNEQYF.

This chain connects TRBV5-1 to TRBJ2-7, with D maybe TRBD1 (6 bases). The CDR3 sequence is 15 residues long. V was cut by 1 base and J by 2 bases, with 13 bases left in between. From germline, CDR1 is SGHRS and CDR2 YFSETQ. DNA of the CDR3: TGCGCCAGCAGCTTGTTTTCAGGGGCCCCCTACGAGCAGTACTTC. This gives the protein CASSLFSGAPYEQYF.

The chain has TRBV30 and TRBJ2-1, with 9 nucleotides matching TRBD2. J gave up 0 bases and V 2 bases, and 11 bases lay outside the gene matches. CDR1 and CDR2 (germline): GTSNPN, SVGIG (reference sequence). The CDR3 runs to 18 residues. CDR3 DNA sequence: TGTGCCTGGAGTCAAGGGACTAGCACAACGAGCTCCTACAATGAGCAGTTCTTC. Its protein is CAWSQGTSTTSSYNEQFF.

The J gene is TRBJ1-1, the V gene TRBV7-3; 7 bases map to TRBD1. The CDR3 has 15 amino acids. Trimming cost V 4 bases and J 2 bases; bases outside gene matches: 7. Germline V lookup: CDR1 SGHTA, CDR2 FQGTGA. This CDR3 reads CASSSLSGGNTEAFF. The CDR3 region has the DNA TGTGCCAGCAGCTCCCTGTCAGGGGGAAACACTGAAGCTTTCTTT.

As for this clone: A junction end diverges from the germline sequence, so it may reflect a read error. The rearrangement joins TRBV7-2 to TRBJ1-2; no reliable D call. Germline CDR1 and CDR2: SGHTA and FQGNSA. The CDR3 spans 12 residues. The CDR3 bases are TGTGCCAGCAGCTTTCTCGGTTCGGGTGGCTCCTTC. Amino acid sequence: CASSFLGSGGSF. The full variable domain, in which reference TRBV7-2 and TRBJ1-2 provide the parts outside the CDR3, is GAGVSQSPSNKVTEKGKDVELRCDPISGHTALYWYRQSLGQGLEFLIYFQGNSAPDKSGLPSDRFSAERTGGSVSTLTIQRTQQEDSAVYLCASSFLGSGGSFGSGTRLTVV.

This clone occurred once. This chain connects TRBV6-1 to TRBJ1-4; TRBD1 is a possible D gene (5 bases). CDR3 length: 13 amino acids. In germline, CDR1 is MNHNS, CDR2 SASEGT. Between the trimmed V and J ends, which lost 7 bases and 8 bases, there was a span of 14 bases. CDR3 bases: TGTGCCAGCATTGGGCAGGGTAGGGAAAAACTGTTTTTT. It codes for CASIGQGREKLFF.

The V and J genes are TRBV28 and TRBJ2-7, with 9 bases that match TRBD1. The germline gives CDR1 MDHEN, CDR2 SYDVKM. CDR3 length: 15 amino acids. V shed 3 bases, J shed 0 bases, and the junction held 3 bases outside the gene matches. The CDR3 nucleotides are TGTGCCAGCAGTTTTGGGACAGGGAGCTCCTACGAGCAGTACTTC. Translation: CASSFGTGSSYEQYF.

V gene TRBV6-4 combines with J gene TRBJ2-1, with TRBD2 matching over 9 bases. Germline CDR1 and CDR2: MRHNA and SNTAGT. Trimming cost V 4 bases and J 4 bases; bases outside gene matches: 8. The CDR3 loop spans 16 amino acids. CDR3 protein: CASSAVAGVSYNEQFF. CDR3 sequence (DNA): TGTGCCAGCAGTGCCGTAGCGGGAGTCTCATACAATGAGCAGTTCTTC.

This chain's CDR3 is CASSLRADPAYEQYF. In DNA form, the CDR3 reads TGTGCCAGCAGCCTCAGGGCGGACCCCGCCTACGAGCAGTACTTC. This sequence joins TRBV11-3 and TRBJ2-7; D possibly corresponds to TRBD1 (5 bases). The germline CDR1 and CDR2 sequences are SGHNT and YENEEA. The CDR3 is 15 amino acids. Deletions cut 5 bases from V and 2 bases from J, with 16 bases between.

The CDR3, as DNA: TGTGCCAGCAGTTTGGGACAGGTGAACACTGAAGCTTTCTTT. It specifies CASSLGQVNTEAFF. V is TRBV28 and J is TRBJ1-1; 8 bases line up with TRBD1. CDR3 length equals 14 residues. Germline V gives CDR1 MDHEN, CDR2 SYDVKM. Germline trimming cut 3 bases from V and 0 bases from J; bases unmatched to any gene: 0.

In this sample, this clone turned up once. The CDR3 sequence: CAWRRANTEAFF. In nucleotides, the CDR3 is TGTGCCTGGAGGCGAGCAAACACTGAAGCTTTCTTT. The V call is TRBV30, the J call TRBJ1-1; D not certain. The length of the CDR3 is 12 residues. V lost 3 bases and J 2 bases, leaving 7 bases between the germline ends. The germline V gene encodes CDR1 GTSNPN and CDR2 SVGIG (reference sequence).

This rearrangement joins TRBV5-4 to TRBJ2-2, with D unclear. CDR3 length: 14 residues. The germline V gene encodes CDR1 SGHNT and CDR2 YYREEE (reference sequence). V dropped 5 bases and J dropped 6 bases, with 14 bases sitting between them. DNA of the CDR3: TGTGCCAGCAGTTCGGCAAAGCGTGCCGGGGAGCTGTTTTTT. Amino acids: CASSSAKRAGELFF.

This clone turned up a few times. J is TRBJ2-1 and V is TRBV19; tentatively, D is TRBD1 (6 bases). CDR1 and CDR2 (germline): LNHDA, SQIVND (reference sequence). This CDR3 comprises 17 residues. V gave up 6 bases and J gave up 6 bases, with 24 bases separating them. CDR3 DNA: TGTGCCAGTAGGACAGGATGGGACACCCAGAACCTCAATGAGCAGTTCTTC. Its protein product is CASRTGWDTQNLNEQFF.

The chain combines TRBV7-2 with TRBJ2-3, with TRBD2 matching over 9 bases. V gave up 1 base and J gave up 7 bases; unmatched junction bases: 6. The CDR3 is 15 amino acids. Germline assignment: CDR1 SGHTA and CDR2 FQGNSA. The chain's CDR3 is CASSLDVREGNTQYF. CDR3 DNA: TGTGCCAGCAGCTTAGATGTGCGGGAGGGGAATACGCAGTATTTT.

Details on this clone: Other nucleotide sequences from this sample produce the same CDR3. The rearrangement links TRBV9 to TRBJ2-3; maybe TRBD1 (5 bases). This CDR3 spans 15 amino acids. Trimming took 0 bases from V and 6 from J, leaving 14 bases between them. Germline CDR1 is SGDLS and CDR2 is YYNGEE. Here the CDR3 DNA reads TGTGCCAGCAGCGTAGGATCAGGGTCCACGGATACGCAGTATTTT. Its protein is CASSVGSGSTDTQYF. Together with reference TRBV9 and TRBJ2-3, the CDR3 gives the full variable domain: DSGVTQTPKHLITATGQRVTLRCSPRSGDLSVYWYQQSLDQGLQFLIQYYNGEERAKGNILERFSAQQFPDLHSELNLSSLELGDSALYFCASSVGSGSTDTQYFGPGTRLTVL.

The chain employs TRBV11-2 and TRBJ2-1; tentative D call: TRBD1 (7 bases). This CDR3 contains 15 residues. The V gene lost 3 bases and the J gene lost 6 bases, with 15 bases spanning the gap. Germline loops: CDR1 SGHAT, CDR2 FQNNGV. In DNA, the CDR3 is TGTGCCAGCAGCTTGGTGACAGGGCGGGGCAATGAGCAGTTCTTC. This translates into CASSLVTGRGNEQFF.

The rearrangement joins TRBV4-2 to TRBJ1-3; no firm D call. CDR3 size: 18 residues. Germline CDR1 reads LGHNA; CDR2 reads YNFKEQ. V was shortened by 0 bases and J by 2 bases, with 17 bases between the two germline ends. CDR3 nucleotides: TGTGCCAGCAGCCAAGATACTACGTGGGTCCTCGCTGGAAACACCATATATTTT. This sequence encodes CASSQDTTWVLAGNTIYF.

In this sample, this clone turned up a few times. The chain couples TRBV6-6 to TRBJ1-1; 7 nucleotides match TRBD1. The CDR3 loop spans 14 amino acids. J gave up 1 base and V 5 bases, and 4 bases lay outside the gene matches. Germline loops: CDR1 MNHNY, CDR2 SVGAGI (reference sequence). The CDR3 is CASSPQGGNTEAFF. The CDR3, as DNA: TGTGCCAGCAGTCCCCAGGGGGGGAACACTGAAGCTTTCTTT.

The V and J genes are TRBV7-9 and TRBJ2-3, with 14 bases that match TRBD2. CDR1 SEHNR and CDR2 FQNEAQ come from the germline V gene (reference sequence). After removal of 2 bases from V and 1 base from J, the junction contained 8 bases not matched to a gene. The length of the CDR3 is 19 residues. CDR3 in DNA: TGTGCCAGCAGCTTAAGGGGACTAGCGGGAGAAGGGGGCACAGATACGCAGTATTTT. This codes for CASSLRGLAGEGGTDTQYF. Drawing the rest from reference TRBV7-9 and TRBJ2-3, the complete variable domain is DTGVSQNPRHKITKRGQNVTFRCDPISEHNRLYWYRQTLGQGPEFLTYFQNEAQLEKSRLLSDRFSAERPKGSFSTLEIQRTEQGDSAMYLCASSLRGLAGEGGTDTQYFGPGTRLTVL.